The 9 T cell receptor beta chains below all came from one sample that was sequenced in a study of vaccination effects on CD4 cells after COVID-19. TCRdb keeps only in-frame clones here, not all; method: immunoSEQ multiplex PCR. The sample has about 45,000 clones; roughly 65% are singletons. No antigens are known for them. Expansion of antigen-specific CD4+ T cells with viral peptide pools was carried out by the ViraFEST assay before sequencing. The culture ran for approximately 11 days before CD4+ T cells were isolated. The person acquired a PCR-confirmed SARS-CoV-2 infection between March and December 2020. Sequencing used CD4+ T cells from PBMCs cultured with a peptide pool, obtained before COVID-19 vaccination. The receptors stem from a human donor who had a prior SARS-CoV-2 infection.

The chain joins TRBV12-3 or TRBV12-4 to TRBJ1-2, with D unresolved. The CDR3 is 12 amino acids. The V end lost 6 bases, the J end lost 4 bases, and 9 bases lay between the germline ends. The CDR3 sequence: CASSPWIYGYTF. The CDR3 nucleotides are TGTGCCAGCAGCCCGTGGATCTATGGCTACACCTTC.

This rearrangement joins TRBV11-2 to TRBJ1-5; D gene uncertain. This CDR3 spans 14 amino acids. V lost 0 bases to trimming and J lost 9 bases, with 12 bases between them. In germline, CDR1 is SGHAT, CDR2 FQNNGV. CDR3 nucleotides: TGTGCCAGCAGCTTAGACGGCTATAGATTGCCCCAGCATTTT. It encodes CASSLDGYRLPQHF.

V usage is TRBV19 and J usage is TRBJ2-1; 15 nucleotides line up with TRBD2. Germline loops: CDR1 LNHDA, CDR2 SQIVND (reference sequence). There are 16 residues in the CDR3. Germline trimming cut 8 bases from V and 2 bases from J; bases unmatched to any gene: 4. CDR3 coding DNA: TGTGCCAGTTCCCGGACTAGCGGGGGGGCCTACAATGAGCAGTTCTTC. As protein: CASSRTSGGAYNEQFF.

The V gene is TRBV3-1 (or the pseudogene TRBV3-2), the J gene TRBJ2-3, with 8 bases that match TRBD2. CDR1 is LGHDT, CDR2 YNNKEL, per germline (reference sequence). Trimming took 1 base from V and 0 from J; bases not matched to a gene: 9. This CDR3 comprises 18 residues. The CDR3 DNA follows: TGTGCCAGCAGCCAAGCGAGTATCGGACTAGCAAGCACAGATACGCAGTATTTT. Translating gives CASSQASIGLASTDTQYF.

This clone was seen a few times. The chain combines TRBV7-8 with TRBJ1-4, with D possibly being TRBD1 (5 bases). Germline-derived CDR1 and CDR2 are SGHVS and FQNEAQ. The V end lost 0 bases, the J end lost 2 bases, and 10 bases lay between the germline ends. The CDR3 consists of 16 residues. The CDR3 bases are TGTGCCAGCAGCTTAGCGACAGCGGGGACTAATGAAAAACTGTTTTTT. Its translation is CASSLATAGTNEKLFF.

The rearrangement joins TRBV27 to TRBJ1-2, with 9 bases that match TRBD1. The germline gives CDR1 MNHEY, CDR2 SMNVEV (reference sequence). V trimming: 6 bases; J trimming: 5 bases; junction bases outside the gene matches: 7. CDR3 length: 14 amino acids. This chain's CDR3 is CASRYLQGAYGYTF. CDR3 sequence (DNA): TGTGCCAGCAGGTATTTACAGGGGGCGTATGGCTACACCTTC.

Of note for this clone: In the same sample, other DNA sequences code for this CDR3. The chain recombines TRBV5-1 with TRBJ2-5, with D hard to call. CDR1 and CDR2 (germline): SGHRS, YFSETQ. Trimming took off 3 bases at V and 0 bases at J, with 3 bases between the two ends. The CDR3 runs to 12 residues. The CDR3 region has the DNA TGCGCCAGCAGCTGGGACCAAGAGACCCAGTACTTC. Translated, it gives CASSWDQETQYF.

The rearrangement uses TRBV5-4 and TRBJ1-6; no reliable D call. The CDR3 is made up of 15 amino acids. V was pared by 5 bases and J by 8 bases, with 17 bases between. The V gene's germline CDR1 is SGHNT and CDR2 YYREEE (reference sequence). The CDR3 sequence: CASRRDRDSYSPLHF. CDR3 sequence (DNA): TGTGCCAGCAGACGAGATCGGGATTCTTATTCACCCCTCCACTTT.

This clone was counted only a few times. This chain uses TRBV12-3 or TRBV12-4 with TRBJ1-1, with D perhaps TRBD1 (5 bases). V lost 2 bases and J lost 7, with 11 bases in between. The CDR3 runs 13 residues. The DNA of the CDR3 is TGTGCCAGCAGTTTATTGAGGGGTGGTGAAGCTTTCTTT. Amino acid sequence: CASSLLRGGEAFF.